This T cell receptor beta chain was retrieved from a study of neurological immune-mediated disorders. PBMCs stored at -80 C, 2 million in total, were the source of the unsorted libraries. Every sequencing run produced over 200 million TCR-beta sequences, and the sequences from any one run covered 15-18 subjects. TCRdb itself ran the 5' RACE reads through MiXCR, one entry per CDR3 protein. The table includes around 29,000 distinct CDR3 sequences, around 10% detected once. CDR3 length: 18 amino acids. Germline assignment: CDR1 SGHKS and CDR2 YYEKEE (reference sequence). The sample comprised PBMCs. V is TRBV5-5 and J is TRBJ2-3, with 15 bases aligning to TRBD2. This TCR was recovered from a woman aged 55-75 years in good health. The CDR3 protein is CVISLPVGLAGGEDTQYF. The DNA for the CDR3 is TGTGTCATCAGCTTGCCGGTGGGACTAGCGGGGGGTGAAGATACGCAGTATTTT. Based on the CDR3 plus reference TRBV5-5 and TRBJ2-3, the full variable domain is DAGVTQSPTHLIKTRGQQVTLRCSPISGHKSVSWYQQVLGQGPQFIFQYYEKEERGRGNFPDRFSARQFPNYSSELNVNALLLGDSALYLCVISLPVGLAGGEDTQYFGPGTRLTVL.